The entry below gives a single T cell receptor beta chain sequence along with its context. The source of the sample is a study of regulatory T cells in long-lasting Graves disease. Time point described: persistent/refractory GD, antithyroid drugs over 5 years with positive TRAb. There was RNA extracted from PBMCs, and the TCR library was made from it. Trimming took off 7 bases at V and 0 bases at J, with 18 bases between the two ends. The germline CDR1 and CDR2 sequences are KGHSH and LQKENI. The CDR3 contains 16 residues. Library construction for TCR beta used iRepertoire HTBI primers and Arm-PCR of CDR3 regions. MiXCR, run by TCRdb on the multiplex PCR reads, gives a single entry per CDR3 protein. The sample has 500,000 to 800,000 distinct CDR3 sequences, about 32% seen once; the top ten hold roughly 40%.

This rearrangement joins TRBV18 to TRBJ1-1; no firm D call. This sequence originates from a female donor with Graves disease. Sequencing was performed on peripheral blood mononuclear cells (PBMCs), taken when the disease was refractory, from a patient treated with antithyroid drugs. In DNA, the CDR3 is TGTGCCAGCTGTGAGGGCAGGCCGAATATGAACACTGAAGCTTTCTTT. Its translation is CASCEGRPNMNTEAFF.